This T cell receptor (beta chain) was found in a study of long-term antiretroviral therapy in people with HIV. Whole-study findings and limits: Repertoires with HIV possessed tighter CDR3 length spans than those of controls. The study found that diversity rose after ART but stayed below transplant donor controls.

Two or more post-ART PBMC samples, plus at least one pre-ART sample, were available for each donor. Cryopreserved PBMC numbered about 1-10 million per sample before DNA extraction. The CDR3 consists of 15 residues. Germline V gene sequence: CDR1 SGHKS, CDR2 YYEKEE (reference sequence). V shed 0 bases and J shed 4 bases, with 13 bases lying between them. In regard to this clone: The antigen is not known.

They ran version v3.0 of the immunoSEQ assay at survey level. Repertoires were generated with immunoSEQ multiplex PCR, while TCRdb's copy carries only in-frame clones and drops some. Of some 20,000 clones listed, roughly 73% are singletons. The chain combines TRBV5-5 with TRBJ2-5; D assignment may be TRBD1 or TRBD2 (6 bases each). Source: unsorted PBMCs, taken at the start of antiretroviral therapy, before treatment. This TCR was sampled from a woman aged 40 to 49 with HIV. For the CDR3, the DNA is TGTGCCAGCAGCTTGGAGTCGGGGGCCGGAGAGACCCAGTACTTC. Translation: CASSLESGAGETQYF.